Below, 17 T cell receptor beta chains from the same sample are listed, as sequenced in a study of T cell repertoires in aging, cancer and after chemotherapy (dated by TCRdb to about 2019). The run used an Illumina MiSeq. Using a mixed TRB-A/B primer pool, multiplex touch-down PCR amplified rearranged TRB sequences covering the V, D and J segments. The public reads were quality trimmed at Q25 with fastp and then assembled into clones with MiXCR by TCRdb, keeping productive beta chains. Rows are unified per CDR3 protein, each entry keeping the most common DNA and genes. In all, the sample holds 13,000 or so distinct CDR3 sequences, and around 25% of those were seen once. The ten largest clones represent 48% of the sample. Instead of sorted cells or RNA, genomic DNA extracted from peripheral blood served as the source for amplifying TCR beta rearrangements. Specimen: blood. The source is a human donor in good health.

This clonotype has more than one count but fewer than ten. The CDR3 here is CASLDAGLEQFF. The CDR3 nucleotides read TGTGCCAGCCTGGATGCGGGTCTTGAGCAGTTCTTC. The rearrangement uses TRBV7-9 and TRBJ2-1, with D perhaps TRBD2 (5 bases). Germline values: CDR1 SEHNR, CDR2 FQNEAQ (reference sequence). Trimming removed 8 bases from V and 9 bases from J, with 14 bases in between. CDR3 length: 12 residues. The variable domain in full, with the rest retrieved from reference TRBV7-9 and TRBJ2-1, is DTGVSQNPRHKITKRGQNVTFRCDPISEHNRLYWYRQTLGQGPEFLTYFQNEAQLEKSRLLSDRFSAERPKGSFSTLEIQRTEQGDSAMYLCASLDAGLEQFFGPGTRLTVL.

V usage is TRBV20-1 and J usage is TRBJ1-5; 7 nucleotides align to TRBD1. Germline loops: CDR1 DFQATT, CDR2 SNEGSKA (reference sequence). This CDR3 comprises 13 residues. CDR3 nucleotide sequence: TGCACTGCCGCCCGGACAGGTAATCAGCCCCAGCATTTT. The encoded protein is CTAARTGNQPQHF.

This clonotype was seen a few times. V usage is TRBV28 and J usage is TRBJ1-4; D gene ambiguous. Germline V gene sequence: CDR1 MDHEN, CDR2 SYDVKM. CDR3 length: 10 amino acids. V was shortened by 5 bases and J by 8 bases, with 3 bases between the two germline ends. Here the CDR3 reads CASSGEKLFF. CDR3 coding DNA: TGTGCCAGCAGTGGCGAAAAACTGTTTTTT.

The genes are TRBV7-6 and TRBJ2-3, with 11 positions matching TRBD1. The V and J ends lost 3 bases and 3 bases, in that order; junction bases with no gene match: 5. This CDR3 is 16 amino acids long. Germline V CDR1 and CDR2: SGHVS, FNYEAQ. The CDR3 nucleotides are TGTGCCAGCAGCTTTCGGACAGGGGGCAGGACAGATACGCAGTATTTT. Translation: CASSFRTGGRTDTQYF.

V gene TRBV27 combines with J gene TRBJ2-5; D is undetermined. Germline CDR1 reads MNHEY; CDR2 reads SMNVEV (reference sequence). V was trimmed by 0 bases and J by 7 bases, leaving 15 bases between them. CDR3 size: 15 residues. DNA of the CDR3: TGTGCCAGCAGTTTATCCGGGTCGTACCTGGGGACCCAGTACTTC. Translating it yields CASSLSGSYLGTQYF.

This clonotype has a handful of counts. This sequence joins TRBV7-9 and TRBJ2-7; D is perhaps TRBD1 or TRBD2 (6 bases each). V shed 2 bases and J shed 4 bases, with 12 bases lying between them. CDR3 size: 14 residues. From germline, CDR1 is SEHNR and CDR2 FQNEAQ (reference sequence). The CDR3 DNA reads TGTGCCAGCAGCTTAATCCCGGGGGCGTACGAGCAGTACTTC. Residues: CASSLIPGAYEQYF.

The rearrangement joins TRBV7-6 to TRBJ2-3, with 14 bases that match TRBD2. Germline CDR1 is SGHVS and CDR2 is FNYEAQ. The CDR3 loop spans 20 amino acids. The V segment lost 5 bases and the J segment 2 bases; nucleotides outside the gene matches: 15. This chain's CDR3 is CASSRTTSGGAVAHTDTQYF. The CDR3 DNA reads as TGTGCCAGCAGCCGAACGACTAGCGGGGGGGCCGTTGCACACACAGATACGCAGTATTTT. The whole variable domain, filled in from reference TRBV7-6 and TRBJ2-3, reads GAGVSQSPRYKVTKRGQDVALRCDPISGHVSLYWYRQALGQGPEFLTYFNYEAQQDKSGLPNDRFSAERPEGSISTLTIQRTEQRDSAMYRCASSRTTSGGAVAHTDTQYFGPGTRLTVL.

In this sample, this clonotype turned up a few times. CDR3 sequence (DNA): TGTGCCAGCAGCCCTCAGGAGACCCAGTACTTC. This translates into CASSPQETQYF. This rearrangement joins TRBV6-5 to TRBJ2-5, with unresolved D. The length of the CDR3 is 11 residues. Per the germline V gene, CDR1 is MNHEY and CDR2 is SVGAGI. V was trimmed by 6 bases and J by 5 bases, leaving 7 bases between them.

The V and J genes are TRBV6-5 and TRBJ2-3; D not resolved. CDR3 length: 13 residues. CDR1 and CDR2 from the germline V gene are MNHEY and SVGAGI. V was trimmed by 2 bases and J by 1 base, leaving 4 bases between them. The CDR3 sequence: CASSYGGTDTQYF. CDR3 nucleotides: TGTGCCAGCAGTTACGGGGGCACAGATACGCAGTATTTT.

This chain connects TRBV7-6 to TRBJ1-1; D not resolved. Germline assignment: CDR1 SGHVS and CDR2 FNYEAQ. V was cut by 6 bases and J by 4 bases, with 18 bases left in between. There are 15 residues in the CDR3. CDR3 sequence (DNA): TGTGCCAGCAGTCCCCCCCACCGGGTACCCACTGAAGCTTTCTTT. Protein sequence: CASSPPHRVPTEAFF.

The genes are TRBV9 and TRBJ2-3, with D maybe TRBD2 (5 bases). Trimming pared 4 bases from V and 0 bases from J, leaving 9 bases between. The CDR3 is 14 amino acids. The V gene's germline CDR1 is SGDLS and CDR2 YYNGEE. The CDR3 nucleotides read TGTGCCAGCAGCAAAGCGGCTAGCACAGATACGCAGTATTTT. Protein sequence: CASSKAASTDTQYF.

This clonotype was recorded a few times. The chain couples TRBV6-4 to TRBJ2-2; possibly TRBD1 or TRBD2 for D (5 bases each). Trimming stripped 8 bases from V and 2 bases from J, with 12 bases between. The CDR3 sequence is 14 residues long. Germline V CDR1 and CDR2: MRHNA, SNTAGT. DNA of the CDR3: TGTGCCAGCCGGGACCGACTTAACACCGGGGAGCTGTTTTTT. It is translated as CASRDRLNTGELFF.

This clonotype was counted only a few times. This chain connects TRBV11-1 to TRBJ2-7, with TRBD2 identical over 7 bases. The germline gives CDR1 SGHAT, CDR2 FQDESV (reference sequence). Germline trimming cut 2 bases from V and 7 bases from J; bases unmatched to any gene: 2. The CDR3 loop spans 12 amino acids. CDR3 in DNA: TGTGCCAGCAGCTTACCCGGGGGGGAGCAGTACTTC. Its translation: CASSLPGGEQYF.

CDR3 nucleotides: TGTGCCAGCAGCATAATGGGGACAGGGGGCTACAATGAGCAGTTCTTC. Translation gives CASSIMGTGGYNEQFF. The chain is built from TRBV7-3 and TRBJ2-1, with 11 bases that match TRBD1. The germline V gene encodes CDR1 SGHTA and CDR2 FQGTGA. V shed 5 bases, J shed 3 bases, and the junction held 6 bases outside the gene matches. The CDR3 totals 16 residues.

This sequence joins TRBV12-3 or TRBV12-4 and TRBJ1-2; possibly TRBD1 for D (6 bases). V lost 5 bases and J 6 bases, leaving 22 bases between the germline ends. This CDR3 region has 16 residues. In DNA form, the CDR3 reads TGTGCCAGCAGTGAAGATCCGGGGGCGACCGTAAATGGCTACACCTTC. As protein: CASSEDPGATVNGYTF.

This clonotype was detected a few times. The chain links TRBV20-1 to TRBJ1-1; D possibly corresponds to TRBD1 (6 bases). V lost 5 bases to trimming and J lost 10 bases, with 17 bases between them. Per germline, CDR1 DFQATT and CDR2 SNEGSKA (reference sequence). The CDR3 runs to 12 residues. This CDR3 is CSAVNRVDRAFF. The CDR3 DNA reads TGCAGTGCTGTAAACAGGGTTGATCGAGCTTTCTTT.

Sample share makes this clonotype medium-sized (0.01 to 0.1%). The chain joins TRBV20-1 to TRBJ1-2; D might be TRBD1 (6 bases). CDR1 and CDR2 (germline): DFQATT, SNEGSKA (reference sequence). The CDR3 runs 14 residues. The V end lost 5 bases, the J end lost 0 bases, and 13 bases lay between the germline ends. In DNA form, the CDR3 reads TGCAGTGCTCCTGACAGGACCACTAACTATGGCTACACCTTC. This codes for CSAPDRTTNYGYTF.